The text below deals with one T cell receptor beta chain. This CDR3 is built from 13 residues. V shed 6 bases and J 3 bases; nucleotides not matched to a gene: 4. Per germline, CDR1 WNHNN and CDR2 SYGVQD (reference sequence). The sample is drawn from a study of blood T cell repertoires in COVID-19. Sequenced by immunoSEQ multiplex PCR; TCRdb stores in-frame clones only, minus some. The top ten hold 2.5% to 3.5% of the sample, which has some 310,000 clones, roughly 88% seen once. The sequencing sample was made of peripheral blood. The gene calls are TRBV10-1 and TRBJ1-1, with TRBD1 identical over 7 bases. This TCR was sampled from a woman aged 25 to 39 with COVID-19, enrolled during active disease. CDR3 in DNA: TGCGCCAGCAGATACGACAGGGACACTGAAGCTTTCTTT. Protein: CASRYDRDTEAFF.